This TCR beta chain was profiled in a study of CD8+ T cells in alopecia areata. Study overall: Tofacitinib was given for 6 to 18 months, then stopped for 6 months. Percent of scalp involved defined treated patients' severity scores.

RNA, once extracted, was reverse transcribed into cDNA for use as the sequencing template. Clones were sequenced by immunoSEQ multiplex PCR, and TCRdb holds only the in-frame ones, with some missing. Of approximately 200,000 clones in the sample, 55% to 70% were seen once. In its sample, this clone was seen a few times. Antigen unknown. Trimming took 5 bases from V and 5 from J, leaving 14 bases between them. The CDR3 spans 14 residues. Germline lookup yields CDR1 SGHTA and CDR2 FQGTGA. Study-wide findings and caveats: With just one nonresponder, it is still uncertain whether baseline CD8+ expansion relates to response. Higher clonality was seen in lesional scalp than in normal scalp, especially in alopecia totalis/universalis.

Stated treatment: oral pan-JAK inhibitor, 5-10 mg twice daily. The input for sequencing was CD4+ T cells sorted from blood, taken at week 4, from a patient treated with tofacitinib. This chain links TRBV7-3 with TRBJ2-3, with TRBD2 as a possible D gene (6 bases). This TCR derives from a human donor with alopecia areata. The CDR3 DNA reads as TGTGCCAGCAGCCCGGGCCCAGCGGGAGATACGCAGTATTTT. Protein product: CASSPGPAGDTQYF.